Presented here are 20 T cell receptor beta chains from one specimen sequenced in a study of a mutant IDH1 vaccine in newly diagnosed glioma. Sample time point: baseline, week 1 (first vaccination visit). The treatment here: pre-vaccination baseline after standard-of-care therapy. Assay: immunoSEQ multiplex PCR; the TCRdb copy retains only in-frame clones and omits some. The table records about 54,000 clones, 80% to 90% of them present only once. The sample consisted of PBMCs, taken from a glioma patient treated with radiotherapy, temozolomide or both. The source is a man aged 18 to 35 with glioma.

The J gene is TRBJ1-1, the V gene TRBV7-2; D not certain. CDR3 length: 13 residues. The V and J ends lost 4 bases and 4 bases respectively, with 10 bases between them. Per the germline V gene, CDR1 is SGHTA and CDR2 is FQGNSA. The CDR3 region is CASSWTEGTEAFF. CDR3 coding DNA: TGTGCCAGCAGCTGGACGGAGGGCACTGAAGCTTTCTTT.

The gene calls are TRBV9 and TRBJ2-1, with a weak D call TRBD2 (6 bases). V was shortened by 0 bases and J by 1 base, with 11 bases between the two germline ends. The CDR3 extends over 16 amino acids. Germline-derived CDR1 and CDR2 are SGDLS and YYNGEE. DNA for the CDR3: TGTGCCAGCAGCGTAGTCTACGGGAGTTCCTACAATGAGCAGTTCTTC. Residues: CASSVVYGSSYNEQFF.

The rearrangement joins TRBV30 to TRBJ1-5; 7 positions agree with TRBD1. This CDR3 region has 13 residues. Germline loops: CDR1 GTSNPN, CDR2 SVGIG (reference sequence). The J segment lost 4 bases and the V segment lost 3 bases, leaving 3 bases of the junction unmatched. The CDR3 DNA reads TGTGCCTGGAGGACAGGGTGGAATCAGCCCCAGCATTTT. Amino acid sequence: CAWRTGWNQPQHF.

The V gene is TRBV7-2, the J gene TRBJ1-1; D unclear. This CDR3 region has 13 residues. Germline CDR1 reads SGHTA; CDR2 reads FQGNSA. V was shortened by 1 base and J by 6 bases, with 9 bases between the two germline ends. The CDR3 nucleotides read TGTGCCAGCAGCTTAGTGGTGGTTTCTGAAGCTTTCTTT. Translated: CASSLVVVSEAFF.

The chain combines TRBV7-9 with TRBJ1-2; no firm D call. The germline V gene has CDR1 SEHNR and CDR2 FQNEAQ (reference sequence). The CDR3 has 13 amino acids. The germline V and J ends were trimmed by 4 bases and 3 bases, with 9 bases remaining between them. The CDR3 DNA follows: TGTGCCAGCAGCTCCCGTGGGGACTATGGCTACACCTTC. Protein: CASSSRGDYGYTF.

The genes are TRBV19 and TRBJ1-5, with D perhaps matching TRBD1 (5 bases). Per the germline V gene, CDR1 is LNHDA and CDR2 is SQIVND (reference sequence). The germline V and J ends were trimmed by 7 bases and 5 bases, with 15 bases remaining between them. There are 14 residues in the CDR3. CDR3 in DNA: TGTGCCAGTATGAGATCGGGGACGGATCAGCCCCAGCATTTT. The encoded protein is CASMRSGTDQPQHF.

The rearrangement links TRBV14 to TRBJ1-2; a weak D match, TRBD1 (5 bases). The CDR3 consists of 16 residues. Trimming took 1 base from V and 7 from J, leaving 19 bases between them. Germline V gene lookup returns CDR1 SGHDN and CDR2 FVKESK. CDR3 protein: CASSQGGARVYTGYTF. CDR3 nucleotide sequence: TGTGCCAGCAGCCAAGGAGGGGCCAGGGTATATACTGGCTACACCTTC.

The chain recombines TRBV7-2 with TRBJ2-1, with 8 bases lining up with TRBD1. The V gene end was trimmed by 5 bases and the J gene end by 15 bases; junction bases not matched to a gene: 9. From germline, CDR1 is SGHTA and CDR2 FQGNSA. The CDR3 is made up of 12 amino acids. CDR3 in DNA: TGTGCCAGCAGCCAAAGGGGACAGGATTCGTTCTTC. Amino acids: CASSQRGQDSFF.

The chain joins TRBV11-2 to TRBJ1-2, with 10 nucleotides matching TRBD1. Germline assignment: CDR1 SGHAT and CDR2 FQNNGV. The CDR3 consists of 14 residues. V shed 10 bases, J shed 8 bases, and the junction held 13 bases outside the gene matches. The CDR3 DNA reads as TGTGCCACCTACCCCGGGACAGGGGCCTTCGGCTACACCTTC. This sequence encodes CATYPGTGAFGYTF.

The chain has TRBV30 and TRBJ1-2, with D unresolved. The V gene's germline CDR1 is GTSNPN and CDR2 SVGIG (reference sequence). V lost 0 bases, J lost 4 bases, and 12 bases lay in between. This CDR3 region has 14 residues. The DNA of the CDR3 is TGTGCCTGGAGTGTACAAGACGTATTCTATGGCTACACCTTC. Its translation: CAWSVQDVFYGYTF.

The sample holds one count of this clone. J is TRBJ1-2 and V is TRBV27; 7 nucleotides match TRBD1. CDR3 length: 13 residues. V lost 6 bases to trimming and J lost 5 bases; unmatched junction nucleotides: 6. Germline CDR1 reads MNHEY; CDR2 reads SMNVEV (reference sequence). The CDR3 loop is CASSAGGYYGYTF. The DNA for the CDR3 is TGTGCCAGCAGCGCAGGGGGTTATTATGGCTACACCTTC.

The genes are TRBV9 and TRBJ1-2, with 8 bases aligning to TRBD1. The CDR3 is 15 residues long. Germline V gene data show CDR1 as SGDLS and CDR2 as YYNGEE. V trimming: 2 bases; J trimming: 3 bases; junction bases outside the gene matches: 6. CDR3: CASSVRQGFDYGYTF. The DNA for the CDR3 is TGTGCCAGCAGCGTTCGACAGGGGTTCGACTATGGCTACACCTTC.

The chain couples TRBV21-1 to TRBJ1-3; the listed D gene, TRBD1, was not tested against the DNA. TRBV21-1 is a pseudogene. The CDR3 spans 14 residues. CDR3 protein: CASRDRESGNTIYF. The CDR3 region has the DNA TGTGCCAGCAGGGACAGGGAATCTGGAAACACCATATATTTT.

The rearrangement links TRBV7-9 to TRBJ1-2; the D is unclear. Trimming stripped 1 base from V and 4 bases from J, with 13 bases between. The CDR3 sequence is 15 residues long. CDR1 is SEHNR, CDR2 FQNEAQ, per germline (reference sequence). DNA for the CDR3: TGTGCCAGCAGCTTAGACGGCTCTGAACTCTATGGCTACACCTTC. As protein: CASSLDGSELYGYTF.

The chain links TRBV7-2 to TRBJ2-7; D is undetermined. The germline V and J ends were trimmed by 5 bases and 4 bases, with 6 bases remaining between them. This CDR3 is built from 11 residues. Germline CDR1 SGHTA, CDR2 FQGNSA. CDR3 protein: CASSPGYEQYF. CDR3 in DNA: TGTGCCAGCAGCCCTGGGTACGAGCAGTACTTC.

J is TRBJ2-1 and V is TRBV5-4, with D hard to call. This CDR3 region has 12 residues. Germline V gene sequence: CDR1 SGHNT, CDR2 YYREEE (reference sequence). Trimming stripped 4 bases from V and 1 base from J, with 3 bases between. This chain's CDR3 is CASSPSYNEQFF. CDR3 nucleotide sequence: TGTGCCAGCAGCCCATCCTACAATGAGCAGTTCTTC.

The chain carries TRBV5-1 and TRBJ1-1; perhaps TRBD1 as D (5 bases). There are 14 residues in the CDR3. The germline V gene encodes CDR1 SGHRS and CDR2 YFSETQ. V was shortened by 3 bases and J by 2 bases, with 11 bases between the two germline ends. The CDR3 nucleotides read TGCGCCAGCAGCTCCCAGGGTGTCAACACTGAAGCTTTCTTT. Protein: CASSSQGVNTEAFF.

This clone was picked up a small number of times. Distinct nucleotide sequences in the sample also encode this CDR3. This CDR3 reads CASSISLNTEAFF. The CDR3 DNA sequence: TGTGCCAGTAGTATCAGCCTGAACACTGAAGCTTTCTTT. The rearrangement links TRBV19 to TRBJ1-1; no definite D call. V was shortened by 3 bases and J by 0 bases, with 5 bases between the two germline ends. CDR3 size: 13 residues. Germline V gives CDR1 LNHDA, CDR2 SQIVND (reference sequence).

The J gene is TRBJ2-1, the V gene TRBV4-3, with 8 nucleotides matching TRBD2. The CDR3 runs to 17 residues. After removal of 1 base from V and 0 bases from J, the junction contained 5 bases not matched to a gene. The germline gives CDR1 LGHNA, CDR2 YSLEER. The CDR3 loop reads CASSQVPSGFSYNEQFF. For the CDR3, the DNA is TGCGCCAGCAGCCAAGTGCCTAGCGGGTTCTCCTACAATGAGCAGTTCTTC.

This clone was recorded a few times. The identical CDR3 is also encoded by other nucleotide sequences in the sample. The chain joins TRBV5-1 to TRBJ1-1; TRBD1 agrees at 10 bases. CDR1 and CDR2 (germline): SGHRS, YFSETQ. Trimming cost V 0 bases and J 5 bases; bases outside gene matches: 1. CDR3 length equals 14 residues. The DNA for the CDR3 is TGCGCCAGCAGCTTGGGGACAGGGGGGACTGAAGCTTTCTTT. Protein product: CASSLGTGGTEAFF.